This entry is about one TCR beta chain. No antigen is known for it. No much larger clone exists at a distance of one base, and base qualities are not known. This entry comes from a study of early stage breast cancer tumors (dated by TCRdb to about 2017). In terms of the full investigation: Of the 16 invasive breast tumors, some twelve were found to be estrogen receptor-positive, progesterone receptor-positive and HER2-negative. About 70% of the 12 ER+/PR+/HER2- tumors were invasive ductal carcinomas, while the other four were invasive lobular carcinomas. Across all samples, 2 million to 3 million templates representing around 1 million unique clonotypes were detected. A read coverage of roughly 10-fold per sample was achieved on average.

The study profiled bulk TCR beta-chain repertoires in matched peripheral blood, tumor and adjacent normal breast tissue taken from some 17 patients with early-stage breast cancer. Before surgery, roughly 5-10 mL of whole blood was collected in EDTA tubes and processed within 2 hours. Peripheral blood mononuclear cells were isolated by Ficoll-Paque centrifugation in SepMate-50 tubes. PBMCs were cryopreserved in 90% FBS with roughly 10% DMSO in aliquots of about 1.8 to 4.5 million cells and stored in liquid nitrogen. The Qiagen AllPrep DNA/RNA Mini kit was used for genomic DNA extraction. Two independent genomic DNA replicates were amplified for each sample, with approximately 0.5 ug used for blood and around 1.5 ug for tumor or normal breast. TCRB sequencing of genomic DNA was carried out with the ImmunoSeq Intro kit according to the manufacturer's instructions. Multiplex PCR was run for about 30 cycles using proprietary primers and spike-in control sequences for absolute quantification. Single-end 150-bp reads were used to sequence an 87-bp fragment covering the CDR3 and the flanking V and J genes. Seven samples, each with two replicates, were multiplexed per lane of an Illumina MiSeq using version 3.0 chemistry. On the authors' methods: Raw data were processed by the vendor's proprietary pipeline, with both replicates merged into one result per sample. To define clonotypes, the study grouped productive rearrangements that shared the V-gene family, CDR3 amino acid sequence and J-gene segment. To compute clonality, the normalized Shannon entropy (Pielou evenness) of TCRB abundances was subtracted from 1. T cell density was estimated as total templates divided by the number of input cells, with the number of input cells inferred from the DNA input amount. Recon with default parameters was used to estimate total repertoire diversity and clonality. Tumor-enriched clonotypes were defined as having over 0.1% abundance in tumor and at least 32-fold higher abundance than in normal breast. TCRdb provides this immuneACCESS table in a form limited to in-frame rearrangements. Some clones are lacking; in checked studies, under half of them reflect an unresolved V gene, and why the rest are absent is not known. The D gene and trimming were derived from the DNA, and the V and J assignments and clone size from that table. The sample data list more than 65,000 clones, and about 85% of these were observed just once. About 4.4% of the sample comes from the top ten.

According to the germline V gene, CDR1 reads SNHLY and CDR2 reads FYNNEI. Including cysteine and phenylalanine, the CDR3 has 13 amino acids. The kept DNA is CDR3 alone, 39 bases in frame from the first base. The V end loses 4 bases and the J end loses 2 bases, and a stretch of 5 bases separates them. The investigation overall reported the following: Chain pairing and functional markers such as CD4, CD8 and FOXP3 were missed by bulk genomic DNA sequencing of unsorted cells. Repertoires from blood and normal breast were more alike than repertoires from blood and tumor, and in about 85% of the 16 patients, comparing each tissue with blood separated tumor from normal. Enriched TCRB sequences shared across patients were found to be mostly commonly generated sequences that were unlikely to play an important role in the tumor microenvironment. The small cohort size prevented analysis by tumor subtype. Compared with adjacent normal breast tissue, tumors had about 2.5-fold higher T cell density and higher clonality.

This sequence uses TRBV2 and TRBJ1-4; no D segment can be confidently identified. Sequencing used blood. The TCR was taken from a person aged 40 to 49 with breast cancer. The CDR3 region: CASSGQTNEKLFF. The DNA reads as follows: TGTGCCAGCAGTGGGCAGACTAATGAAAAACTGTTTTTT.